The rows below give T cell receptor beta chains drawn from one sample of a study of blood T cell repertoires in COVID-19. The assay was immunoSEQ multiplex PCR, and TCRdb's table has in-frame clones only and misses some. The sample shows about 94,000 clones, roughly 91% of them seen only once. Input material: peripheral blood. The receptors come from an elderly woman with acute or convalescent COVID-19. CDR3s include the opening cysteine and the closing phenylalanine or tryptophan. D genes are given only for firm matches. The size entry is marked missing in some rows and otherwise reads once, few, many or a size class.

clone_size | j_call | d_call | v_call | cdr3_aa | cdr3_nt
. | TRBJ1-6 | . | TRBV7-9 | CASSLESGTSSYNSPLHF | TGTGCCAGCAGCTTAGAATCAGGGACTAGCTCCTATAATTCACCCCTCCACTTT
. | TRBJ2-1 | TRBD2 | TRBV2 | CASNSGLSPNEQFF | TGTGCCAGCAACTCGGGACTATCCCCAAATGAGCAGTTCTTC
. | TRBJ2-2 | . | TRBV28 | CASIPAPPENTGELFF | TGTGCCAGCATCCCCGCCCCCCCAGAGAACACCGGGGAGCTGTTTTTT
many | TRBJ1-1 | . | TRBV2 | CASNHGQTNTEAFF | TGTGCCAGCAACCACGGACAAACGAACACTGAAGCTTTCTTT
. | TRBJ2-7 | . | TRBV18 | CASSPGQSHEQYF | TGTGCCAGCTCACCGGGACAAAGCCACGAGCAGTACTTC
. | TRBJ2-1 | . | TRBV6-2/TRBV6-3 | CASSLIQVNEQFF | TGTGCCAGCAGTTTGATACAGGTAAATGAGCAGTTCTTC
once | TRBJ1-3 | . | TRBV7-6 | CASSLIPPQGSAGNTIYF | TGTGCCAGCAGCTTAATCCCCCCCCAGGGTTCTGCTGGAAACACCATATATTTT
few | TRBJ1-1 | TRBD1 | TRBV3-1/TRBV3-2 | CASSQGAGQKAFF | TGTGCCAGCAGCCAAGGCGCGGGACAGAAAGCTTTCTTT
. | TRBJ1-3 | . | TRBV15 | CATSRPSTGNTIYF | TGTGCCACCAGCAGGCCGTCTACTGGAAACACCATATATTTT
. | TRBJ1-2 | . | TRBV4-3 | CASSQDLAGTPYGYTF | TGCGCCAGCAGCCAAGATTTGGCCGGGACACCTTATGGCTACACCTTC
. | TRBJ1-2 | . | TRBV4-3 | CASSRLIAGGYTF | TGCGCCAGCAGCCGTCTGATAGCGGGTGGCTACACCTTC
. | TRBJ1-1 | . | TRBV5-1 | CASSLGHSAANTEAFF | TGCGCCAGCAGCCTCGGACACTCGGCAGCGAACACTGAAGCTTTCTTT
. | TRBJ1-5 | . | TRBV6-4 | CASHLGESNQPQHF | TGTGCCAGCCACCTAGGGGAAAGCAATCAGCCCCAGCATTTT
once | TRBJ1-2 | . | TRBV9 | CASSVAPGSSAYGYTF | TGTGCCAGCAGCGTAGCCCCCGGGAGCTCGGCGTATGGCTACACCTTC
. | TRBJ1-3 | . | TRBV5-1 | CASSLGAAGNTIYF | TGCGCCAGCAGCTTGGGCGCGGCTGGAAACACCATATATTTT
. | TRBJ2-5 | TRBD2 | TRBV3-1/TRBV3-2 | CASSPGGGWRQETQYF | TGTGCCAGCAGCCCCGGGGGGGGATGGAGGCAAGAGACCCAGTACTTC
. | TRBJ2-2 | . | TRBV3-1/TRBV3-2 | CASSPTGLYTGELFF | TGTGCCAGCAGCCCCACGGGACTTTACACCGGGGAGCTGTTTTTT
. | TRBJ2-1 | TRBD2 | TRBV4-2 | CASSQDWASGRAGNEQFF | TGTGCCAGCAGCCAAGACTGGGCTAGCGGGAGGGCCGGCAATGAGCAGTTCTTC
. | TRBJ1-1 | . | TRBV18 | CASSPGFGRDTEAFF | TGTGCCAGCTCACCGGGGTTTGGGAGGGACACTGAAGCTTTCTTT
few | TRBJ1-2 | TRBD1 | TRBV7-2 | CASRRRTGGNGGYTF | TGTGCCAGCAGGCGTAGGACAGGGGGCAACGGTGGCTACACCTTC
. | TRBJ2-1 | TRBD2 | TRBV10-3 | CAISDTSGRAQNEQFF | TGTGCCATCAGTGATACTAGCGGGAGGGCCCAGAATGAGCAGTTCTTC
. | TRBJ1-5 | . | TRBV2 | CASSAPPGFYSNQPQHF | TGTGCCAGCAGTGCCCCTCCAGGGTTTTATAGCAATCAGCCCCAGCATTTT
. | TRBJ2-1 | TRBD2 | TRBV7-2 | CASSYLPGAGGYNEQFF | TGTGCCAGCAGCTACCTTCCAGGGGCGGGGGGCTACAATGAGCAGTTCTTC
. | TRBJ2-5 | . | TRBV2 | CARGGLPGETQYF | TGTGCCAGGGGGGGACTCCCAGGAGAGACCCAGTACTTC
. | TRBJ1-4 | TRBD1 | TRBV6-5 | CASRPGTGGEKLFF | TGTGCCAGCAGGCCCGGGACAGGGGGTGAAAAACTGTTTTTT
. | TRBJ2-1 | TRBD1 | TRBV9 | CASSVGQGNNEQFF | TGTGCCAGCAGCGTCGGACAGGGGAACAATGAGCAGTTCTTC
. | TRBJ2-1 | . | TRBV22-1 | CPGSTTGLAPLYRNEQFF | TGTCCTGGGAGCACAACCGGACTAGCTCCTCTCTACCGGAATGAGCAGTTCTTC
once | TRBJ2-3 | TRBD2 | TRBV7-9 | CASSLAAGGSTDTQYF | TGTGCCAGCAGCTTAGCGGCGGGGGGTAGCACAGATACGCAGTATTTT
. | TRBJ1-5 | . | TRBV6-1 | CASSERRSNQPQHF | TGTGCCAGCAGTGAACGCAGGAGCAATCAGCCCCAGCATTTT